This T cell receptor (beta chain) is drawn from a study of human CD8 memory T cell subsets. Study-wide points: Stem-like memory and precursor exhausted T cell populations exhibited comparably high diversity, in distinction to effector memory cells.

With regard to this clonotype: Its target is unknown.

UMI-labeled 5' RACE was used, and it produced the TCR beta libraries. TCRdb reprocessed the 5' RACE reads, keeping one entry per CDR3 protein, no DNA. This table lists several thousand distinct CDR3 sequences. From germline, CDR1 is SEHNR and CDR2 FQNEAQ (reference sequence). The CDR3 has 12 residues. TPEX cells, early memory CD8+ T cells with exhausted-like traits, were CCR7+ PD-1+ TIGIT+. Healthy donors provided the buffy coats that yielded the PBMC. From duplicate vials of about 160,000 sorted CD8+ T cells per subset, RNA was isolated. Sequencing was performed on CD8+ T cells from PBMCs. The rearrangement uses TRBV7-9 and TRBJ2-7; the D gene TCRdb calls, TRBD2, cannot be checked with no DNA. The receptor's source is a human donor in good health. The CDR3 is CASSSLPNEQYF.